The following is a TCR beta chain sequence with its context. Its antigen is undetermined. Clones were read by immunoSEQ multiplex PCR, and TCRdb kept only the in-frame ones, dropping some. The table shows 95,000 to 100,000 clones, with about three quarters occurring only once. The ends lost 4 bases at V and 4 bases at J; junction bases unmatched: 4. This CDR3 has 13 residues. The germline V gene has CDR1 SGDLS and CDR2 YYNGEE. The record originates from a study of fetal regulatory T cell absence and autoimmunity. Study-wide points: Compared with cord blood, pancreas showed oligoclonal TCR enrichment, some clones over 100-fold. Cord blood and pancreas showed broadly similar TRB gene family usage.

The clonotype comes from a male donor with IPEX syndrome. The sequencing input was pancreas tissue. The V call is TRBV9, the J call TRBJ1-2, with TRBD1 identical over 7 bases. In DNA, the CDR3 is TGTGCCAGCAGCCCAGGGACAGCCTATGGCTACACCTTC. Amino acids: CASSPGTAYGYTF.